Below, one T cell receptor beta chain is given with its context. The CDR3 length is 14 residues. Germline V gene data show CDR1 as SNHLY and CDR2 as FYNNEI. Trimming stripped 2 bases from V and 8 bases from J, with 15 bases between. Original handling: Estimates of nucleated cell counts were drawn from the amplification of reference gene primers. The method was immunoSEQ multiplex PCR; TCRdb's version includes in-frame clones alone and lacks a portion of them. The D gene and trimming were derived from the DNA, and the V and J assignments and clone size from that table. The repertoire holds 150,000 to 200,000 clones, with more than 70% as singletons. This sample is drawn from a study of blood T cell repertoires in COVID-19. Study in general: There were acute and convalescent COVID-19 samples, and they came from the United States, Italy and Spain. From T cells, B-cell-depleted T cells, or PBMCs came the material, which was cDNA or gDNA.

The chain uses TRBV2 and TRBJ1-2, with a possible D match to TRBD1 (5 bases). This clonotype was obtained from a man between 60 and 75 years old with acute or convalescent COVID-19. Sequencing was done on a sample of peripheral blood. The CDR3 sequence: CASSELQEFGGYTF. The DNA of the CDR3 is TGTGCCAGCAGTGAATTACAGGAGTTCGGAGGCTACACCTTC. Together with reference TRBV2 and TRBJ1-2, the CDR3 gives the full variable domain: EPEVTQTPSHQVTQMGQEVILRCVPISNHLYFYWYRQILGQKVEFLVSFYNNEISEKSEIFDDQFSVERPDGSNFTLKIRSTKLEDSAMYFCASSELQEFGGYTFGSGTRLTVV.